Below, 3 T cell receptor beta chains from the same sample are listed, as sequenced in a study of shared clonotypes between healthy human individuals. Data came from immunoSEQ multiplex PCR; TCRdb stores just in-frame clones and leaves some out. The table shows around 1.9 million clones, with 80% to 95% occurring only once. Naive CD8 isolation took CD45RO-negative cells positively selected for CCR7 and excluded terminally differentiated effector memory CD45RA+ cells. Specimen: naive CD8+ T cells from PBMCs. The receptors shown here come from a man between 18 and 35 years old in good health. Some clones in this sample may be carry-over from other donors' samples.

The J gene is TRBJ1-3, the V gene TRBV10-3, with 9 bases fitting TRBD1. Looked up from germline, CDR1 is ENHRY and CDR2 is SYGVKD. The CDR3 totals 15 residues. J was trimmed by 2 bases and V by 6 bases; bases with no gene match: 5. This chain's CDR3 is CAISYTGGTGNTIYF. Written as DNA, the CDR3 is TGTGCCATCAGCTATACAGGGGGCACTGGAAACACCATATATTTT.

CDR3 protein: CASSEKEGSPYGYTF. CDR3 sequence (DNA): TGTGCCAGCAGTGAAAAAGAGGGCAGTCCCTATGGCTACACCTTC. This chain uses TRBV2 with TRBJ1-2; D is undetermined. Germline CDR1 is SNHLY and CDR2 is FYNNEI. The length of the CDR3 is 15 residues. The germline V and J ends were trimmed by 2 bases and 4 bases, with 14 bases remaining between them.

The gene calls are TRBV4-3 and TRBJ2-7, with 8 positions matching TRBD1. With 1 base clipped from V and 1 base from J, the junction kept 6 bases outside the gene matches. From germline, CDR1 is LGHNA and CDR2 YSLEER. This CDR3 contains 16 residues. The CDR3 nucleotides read TGCGCCAGCAGCCAAGGGGTCCGGGACAGGTCCTACGAGCAGTACTTC. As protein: CASSQGVRDRSYEQYF.